This TCR beta chain was recorded in a study of glioma-infiltrating T cells. Germline CDR1 MNHEY, CDR2 SMNVEV (reference sequence). V shed 5 bases and J shed 7 bases, with 6 bases lying between them. The CDR3 sequence is 11 residues long. Study outcomes and limitations: CDR3 overlap between tissue and blood was very small.

On this clonotype: The antigen remains undetermined.

TCR alpha and beta CDR3 regions were amplified from RNA using iRepertoire nested multiplex PCR. One-step reverse transcription and amplification started from approximately 100-400 ng of tissue mRNA or PBMC total RNA. TCRdb redid the calling of the multiplex PCR reads with MiXCR, one entry per CDR3 protein. The profile shows about 140,000 distinct CDR3 sequences, roughly two fifths of them singletons. The sequenced material came from glioma tissue, nonneoplastic brain tissue, or PBMCs (not recorded which). This receptor was obtained from a human donor with low-grade glioma or glioblastoma, undergoing nonglioma brain surgery, or in good health (not recorded which). The chain is built from TRBV27 and TRBJ2-1, with D hard to call. CDR3 sequence: CASSTENEQFF. The DNA of the CDR3 is TGTGCCAGCAGTACAGAGAATGAGCAGTTCTTC.